This TCR beta chain was sequenced in a study of cytomegalovirus exposure and HLA in healthy donors. Across the whole study: Among roughly 180 million T cells, an earlier analysis found 117 million unique TCR beta sequences. Study results and caveats: A missense variant in DCLRE1C was later tied to TCR beta V- and J-gene trimming. For most TCR beta V segments, an earlier analysis put the productive rate at about 90% or about 30% of the time. The listing of 150 or so TCR beta chains classed them as cytomegalovirus-associated.

Germline CDR1 MNHNS, CDR2 SASEGT. J gave up 0 bases and V 0 bases, and 11 bases lay outside the gene matches. CDR3 length: 18 amino acids. This clone was found a few times. Antigen unknown. PCR primers comprised 60 Vbeta and 13 Jbeta primers. Only in-frame clones appear in the TCRdb table, and some are missing; sequencing was by immunoSEQ multiplex PCR. The data hold roughly 120,000 clones, with around 78% observed a single time. The sample comprised PBMCs. The J gene is TRBJ2-7, the V gene TRBV6-1, with TRBD2 matching 7 bases. The source of this sequence is a man aged 60-69 years in good health and CMV-seropositive. CDR3 region: CASSEARWVSGASYEQYF. In nucleotides, the CDR3 is TGTGCCAGCAGTGAAGCGCGTTGGGTAAGCGGGGCCTCCTACGAGCAGTACTTC.